This TCR beta chain was sequenced for a study of cytomegalovirus exposure and HLA in healthy donors. Study background: The Caucasian-associated ancestry cluster contained roughly four fifths of the 398 genotyped donors. Study-wide findings and caveats: There were a few CMV-associated chains whose specificity for CMV antigens was confirmed in vitro. Researchers reported from a later analysis that most CMV-associated TCR beta chains appeared HLA-restricted.

The germline gives CDR1 SEHNR, CDR2 FQNEAQ (reference sequence). The CDR3 has 16 residues. V gave up 1 base and J gave up 4 bases, with 16 bases separating them. PCR involved 60 Vbeta and 13 Jbeta primers. Some clones are missing from TCRdb's copy, which holds only in-frame ones; the method was immunoSEQ multiplex PCR. The repertoire consists of 120,000 to 150,000 clones, with nearly 80% occurring once and the leading ten covering about 5%. This clone has more than one count but fewer than ten. What it binds is unknown. Healthy bone marrow donors made up the cohort. The receptor was derived from a male donor in good health and CMV-seronegative. Sequences were obtained from PBMCs. The chain couples TRBV7-9 to TRBJ1-2, with D uncertain. CDR3 sequence: CASSLGEFEYSYGYTF. The CDR3 DNA is TGTGCCAGCAGCTTAGGAGAATTTGAGTATAGCTATGGCTACACCTTC.